This T cell receptor beta chain originates from a study of blood T cell repertoires in COVID-19. Source study methods: The assay estimated nucleated cells by amplifying reference gene primers. Data came from immunoSEQ multiplex PCR; TCRdb stores just in-frame clones and leaves some out. V, J and clone size were drawn from that table, and D and trimming were deduced from the DNA. The sample records about 110,000 clones, 65% to 80% being singletons. The CDR3 runs to 13 residues. Trimming took 7 bases from V and 3 from J; bases not matched to a gene: 3. The V gene's germline CDR1 is LNHDA and CDR2 SQIVND (reference sequence). This clone was recorded many times.

This chain connects TRBV19 to TRBJ1-1; 9 bases fit TRBD1. Sequencing input: peripheral blood. This clonotype was obtained from a man in his 70s with acute or convalescent COVID-19. This chain's CDR3 is CASKQGADTEAFF. DNA for the CDR3: TGTGCCAGTAAACAGGGGGCGGACACTGAAGCTTTCTTT.